Presented here are 30 T cell receptor beta chains from one specimen sequenced in a study of early T cells in non-severe SARS-CoV-2 infection. In TCRdb, the 5' RACE reads were re-called with MiXCR into one record per CDR3 protein. The data hold 90,000 to 130,000 distinct CDR3 sequences, with around 10% observed a single time. Sequencing used whole blood. These receptors came from an adult who was a healthcare worker with PCR-confirmed SARS-CoV-2 infection or an uninfected control (not recorded which).

This clonotype was detected many times. The chain employs TRBV7-2 and TRBJ2-7, with 9 bases lining up with TRBD2. The CDR3 consists of 14 residues. The V and J ends lost 2 bases and 6 bases, in that order; junction bases with no gene match: 5. Germline CDR1 SGHTA, CDR2 FQGNSA. The CDR3 bases are TGTGCCAGCAGCTTAACCGGGACTAGCAGCGAGCAGTACTTC. It specifies CASSLTGTSSEQYF.

This clonotype was found many times. The chain employs TRBV5-5 and TRBJ2-1; D is undetermined. Per germline, CDR1 SGHKS and CDR2 YYEKEE (reference sequence). The CDR3 runs 16 residues. Trimming removed 3 bases at V and 7 bases at J, with 20 bases between. The CDR3 reads CASSSRRVVSRNEQFF. The DNA of the CDR3 is TGTGCCAGCAGCTCCAGACGGGTAGTATCCAGGAATGAGCAGTTCTTC.

The rearrangement joins TRBV12-3 or TRBV12-4 to TRBJ2-7; D may be TRBD1 (6 bases). The CDR3 extends over 13 amino acids. V shed 5 bases and J shed 4 bases, with 12 bases lying between them. The CDR3 reads CASSAKGGYEQYF. The CDR3 DNA reads as TGTGCCAGCAGTGCGAAAGGGGGTTACGAGCAGTACTTC.

In this sample, this clonotype turned up many times. V is TRBV28 and J is TRBJ1-2; D is unclear. CDR3 length equals 14 residues. CDR1 and CDR2 (germline): MDHEN, SYDVKM. V gave up 2 bases and J gave up 0 bases, with 7 bases separating them. The CDR3 nucleotides are TGTGCCAGCAGTTTAGTCAGAGCTAACTATGGCTACACCTTC. Translating it yields CASSLVRANYGYTF.

The chain couples TRBV7-3 to TRBJ2-5; TRBD1 matches 10 bases. CDR1 SGHTA and CDR2 FQGTGA come from the germline V gene. The CDR3 is made up of 14 amino acids. The ends lost 5 bases at V and 1 base at J; junction bases unmatched: 1. The CDR3 sequence: CASSRDRGQETQYF. The CDR3 DNA reads TGTGCCAGCAGCCGGGACAGGGGCCAAGAGACCCAGTACTTC.

This clonotype was counted only a few times. V is TRBV9 and J is TRBJ2-3, with 8 positions matching TRBD2. J was trimmed by 0 bases and V by 2 bases; bases with no gene match: 2. Germline CDR1 reads SGDLS; CDR2 reads YYNGEE. The CDR3 totals 15 residues. The CDR3 DNA reads TGTGCCAGCAGCGTTAGCGGGGCTAGCACAGATACGCAGTATTTT. The encoded protein is CASSVSGASTDTQYF.

This clonotype was picked up many times. The V call is TRBV28, the J call TRBJ1-2; TRBD1 is a possible D gene (5 bases). V was pared by 7 bases and J by 0 bases, with 9 bases between. The CDR3 extends over 13 amino acids. Germline lookup yields CDR1 MDHEN and CDR2 SYDVKM. The CDR3 nucleotides read TGTGCCAGCAAAGACAGCCCTAACTATGGCTACACCTTC. Amino acid sequence: CASKDSPNYGYTF.

V usage is TRBV19 and J usage is TRBJ2-2; no clear D. Between the trimmed V and J ends, which lost 9 bases and 2 bases, there was a span of 13 bases. This CDR3 is built from 14 residues. Germline V gene data show CDR1 as LNHDA and CDR2 as SQIVND (reference sequence). The CDR3 coding sequence is TGTGCCAGCCAGGACCAGCATAACACCGGGGAGCTGTTTTTT. This encodes CASQDQHNTGELFF.

This clonotype was counted only a few times. The V and J genes are TRBV28 and TRBJ1-5, with a tentative D call TRBD1 (6 bases). V gave up 3 bases and J gave up 9 bases, with 12 bases separating them. This CDR3 spans 13 amino acids. In germline, CDR1 is MDHEN, CDR2 SYDVKM. The CDR3 DNA sequence: TGTGCCAGCAGTTTCCCAGGGGTTGGGCCCCAGCATTTT. It translates to CASSFPGVGPQHF.

This clonotype was observed a few times. This chain connects TRBV3-1 to TRBJ2-6; no firm D call. Germline lookup yields CDR1 LGHDT and CDR2 YNNKEL (reference sequence). Trimming took off 5 bases at V and 0 bases at J, with 14 bases between the two ends. CDR3 length equals 17 residues. In DNA form, the CDR3 reads TGTGCCAGCAGCACCTCTACCCAAAGCTCTGGGGCCAACGTCCTGACTTTC. Its protein product is CASSTSTQSSGANVLTF.

This clonotype was found a few times. The chain links TRBV3-1 to TRBJ1-1; the D gene is possibly TRBD1 (5 bases). The CDR3 has 15 residues. Trimming removed 4 bases from V and 0 bases from J, with 12 bases in between. CDR1 LGHDT and CDR2 YNNKEL come from the germline V gene (reference sequence). The CDR3 spells CASSPWGVLNTEAFF. The CDR3 region has the DNA TGTGCCAGCAGCCCCTGGGGGGTTTTGAACACTGAAGCTTTCTTT. The full variable domain, completed using reference TRBV3-1 and TRBJ1-1, is DTAVSQTPKYLVTQMGNDKSIKCEQNLGHDTMYWYKQDSKKFLKIMFSYNNKELIINETVPNRFSPKSPDKAHLNLHINSLELGDSAVYFCASSPWGVLNTEAFFGQGTRLTVV.

This clonotype was seen ten or more times. V and J are TRBV7-2 and TRBJ2-2; D not certain. Trimming removed 3 bases from V and 1 base from J, with 6 bases in between. The germline V gene encodes CDR1 SGHTA and CDR2 FQGNSA. This CDR3 is built from 14 residues. The CDR3, as DNA: TGTGCCAGCAGCTTTCGAGGGAACACCGGGGAGCTGTTTTTT. This sequence encodes CASSFRGNTGELFF.

This clonotype was observed a few times. The rearrangement uses TRBV11-3 and TRBJ2-1, with 11 nucleotides matching TRBD2. The CDR3 sequence is 18 residues long. J gave up 3 bases and V 1 base, and 8 bases lay outside the gene matches. Germline loops: CDR1 SGHNT, CDR2 YENEEA. The CDR3: CASSLGASGRTLYNEQFF. CDR3 sequence (DNA): TGTGCCAGCAGCTTAGGGGCTAGCGGGAGGACCCTCTACAATGAGCAGTTCTTC.

This clonotype was detected many times. The V and J genes are TRBV20-1 and TRBJ1-1; the D is unclear. V gave up 6 bases and J gave up 5 bases, with 7 bases separating them. The CDR3 contains 10 residues. Per the germline V gene, CDR1 is DFQATT and CDR2 is SNEGSKA (reference sequence). The CDR3 bases are TGCAGTGCCCGCAGGACTGAAGCTTTCTTT. It translates to CSARRTEAFF.

The CDR3 loop reads CASRALYEQYF. In DNA, the CDR3 is TGTGCCAGCAGGGCCCTCTACGAGCAGTACTTC. This chain links TRBV7-9 with TRBJ2-7; D not resolved. The V gene lost 6 bases and the J gene lost 3 bases, with 6 bases spanning the gap. Germline V gene lookup returns CDR1 SEHNR and CDR2 FQNEAQ (reference sequence). CDR3 length: 11 residues.

There are many counts of this clonotype. This rearrangement joins TRBV20-1 to TRBJ1-5; a possible D gene is TRBD1 (5 bases). V was pared by 5 bases and J by 6 bases, with 20 bases between. Germline CDR1 DFQATT, CDR2 SNEGSKA (reference sequence). The CDR3 spans 15 residues. The CDR3, as DNA: TGCAGTGCTGTCGGGGCTCCCCCGTTTGGTCAGCCCCAGCATTTT. This translates into CSAVGAPPFGQPQHF.

This clonotype was observed a few times. The V and J genes are TRBV7-9 and TRBJ1-4, with D maybe TRBD1 (6 bases). Trimming left V 0 bases short and J 5 bases short, with 10 bases between. Germline CDR1 and CDR2: SEHNR and FQNEAQ (reference sequence). This CDR3 region has 15 residues. The CDR3, as DNA: TGTGCCAGCAGCTTAGCGCAGGGGCCCAATGAAAAACTGTTTTTT. This encodes CASSLAQGPNEKLFF.

Many counts were recorded for this clonotype. V and J are TRBV2 and TRBJ2-7, with 7 positions matching TRBD1. From germline, CDR1 is SNHLY and CDR2 FYNNEI. The CDR3 spans 15 residues. V shed 6 bases, J shed 6 bases, and the junction held 14 bases outside the gene matches. As DNA, the CDR3 is TGTGCCAGCAGCGAACGACAGGGTTTGGTAGGCGAGCAGTACTTC. Protein sequence: CASSERQGLVGEQYF.

This clonotype was observed at least ten times. The genes are TRBV9 and TRBJ2-3; 7 nucleotides match TRBD1. Trimming removed 3 bases from V and 1 base from J; junction bases left unmatched: 8. CDR1 SGDLS and CDR2 YYNGEE come from the germline V gene. The CDR3 contains 16 residues. CDR3 loop: CASSATTGFRTDTQYF. The CDR3, as DNA: TGTGCCAGCAGCGCCACGACAGGGTTCCGCACAGATACGCAGTATTTT.

This clonotype was counted a few times. This sequence joins TRBV6-5 and TRBJ1-1, with no clear D. The CDR3 runs 12 residues. Trimming pared 10 bases from V and 7 bases from J, leaving 16 bases between. From germline, CDR1 is MNHEY and CDR2 SVGAGI. In nucleotides, the CDR3 is TGTGCCACCAAAACCACCGGGAATGAAGCTTTCTTT. Amino acids: CATKTTGNEAFF.

CDR3 residues: CAISFDRGRRNEQFF. For the CDR3, the DNA is TGTGCCATCAGTTTTGACAGGGGCAGGAGGAATGAGCAGTTCTTC. The chain joins TRBV10-3 to TRBJ2-1, with 8 bases fitting TRBD1. The CDR3 covers 15 residues. The germline V gene has CDR1 ENHRY and CDR2 SYGVKD. The junction had 10 bases not matched to a gene; V was cut back by 5 bases and J by 7 bases.

In this sample, this clonotype turned up many times. V usage is TRBV11-2 and J usage is TRBJ2-1; TRBD2 matches at 13 bases. The CDR3 contains 17 residues. Germline trimming cut 3 bases from V and 5 bases from J; bases unmatched to any gene: 7. The germline V gene has CDR1 SGHAT and CDR2 FQNNGV. CDR3 sequence: CASSLWGLAGRDNEQFF. CDR3 nucleotide sequence: TGTGCCAGCAGCTTGTGGGGACTAGCGGGGCGCGACAATGAGCAGTTCTTC.

This clonotype has ten or more counts. V usage is TRBV7-8 and J usage is TRBJ1-5; 7 bases map to TRBD1. The ends lost 1 base at V and 6 bases at J; junction bases unmatched: 6. Germline V gene data show CDR1 as SGHVS and CDR2 as FQNEAQ. CDR3 length: 15 amino acids. The CDR3 sequence is CASSLGGQLGQPQHF. The CDR3 region has the DNA TGTGCCAGCAGCTTAGGGGGACAGCTCGGTCAGCCCCAGCATTTT.

In this sample, this clonotype turned up a few times. The chain uses TRBV29-1 and TRBJ1-1, with 7 nucleotides matching TRBD1. Trimming took 6 bases from V and 10 from J; bases not matched to a gene: 8. The CDR3 has 11 residues. The germline gives CDR1 SQVTM, CDR2 ANQGSEA. CDR3 amino acids: CSVDRSRAAFF. In DNA, the CDR3 is TGCAGCGTGGACAGGTCTCGTGCAGCTTTCTTT.

Ten or more counts support this clonotype. J is TRBJ2-1 and V is TRBV5-1; D assignment may be TRBD1 or TRBD2 (5 bases each). V lost 7 bases, J lost 8 bases, and 19 bases lay in between. The germline CDR1 and CDR2 sequences are SGHRS and YFSETQ. This CDR3 spans 14 amino acids. The CDR3 sequence: CASSMEAGSYEQFF. The CDR3 DNA is TGCGCCAGCTCCATGGAGGCAGGGAGTTATGAGCAGTTCTTC.

There are many counts of this clonotype. The rearrangement links TRBV12-3 or TRBV12-4 to TRBJ1-1; TRBD1 matches at 7 bases. V gave up 5 bases and J gave up 0 bases; unmatched junction bases: 9. The CDR3 is made up of 16 amino acids. CDR3 loop: CASSPGQAPMNTEAFF. CDR3 DNA: TGTGCCAGCAGTCCCGGACAGGCTCCGATGAACACTGAAGCTTTCTTT.

This clonotype has more than one count but fewer than ten. This chain joins TRBV18 and TRBJ1-2; D is possibly TRBD1 (6 bases). Germline values: CDR1 KGHSH, CDR2 LQKENI. CDR3 length: 15 residues. V shed 8 bases and J shed 0 bases, with 16 bases lying between them. The CDR3 region is CASRQGRGANYGYTF. The CDR3 DNA sequence: TGTGCCAGCCGCCAGGGGAGGGGCGCTAACTATGGCTACACCTTC. The full variable domain, completed using reference TRBV18 and TRBJ1-2, is NAGVMQNPRHLVRRRGQEARLRCSPMKGHSHVYWYRQLPEEGLKFMVYLQKENIIDESGMPKERFSAEFPKEGPSILRIQQVVRGDSAAYFCASRQGRGANYGYTFGSGTRLTVV.

V is TRBV29-1 and J is TRBJ2-4; D possibly corresponds to TRBD1 (5 bases). There are 14 residues in the CDR3. V was shortened by 7 bases and J by 1 base, with 14 bases between the two germline ends. Germline lookup yields CDR1 SQVTM and CDR2 ANQGSEA. This CDR3 reads CSAQGSKAKNIQYF. CDR3 bases: TGCAGCGCCCAGGGCAGTAAGGCCAAAAACATTCAGTACTTC.

This clonotype appeared a few times. V is TRBV28 and J is TRBJ1-6, with 8 bases matching TRBD1. CDR3 length: 14 amino acids. Trimming cost V 5 bases and J 10 bases; bases outside gene matches: 7. Germline V gene data show CDR1 as MDHEN and CDR2 as SYDVKM. CDR3 in DNA: TGTGCCAGCAGTCCCCGGGACAGGTTCTCACCCCTCCACTTT. Translating gives CASSPRDRFSPLHF.

This clonotype was observed a handful of times. The gene calls are TRBV7-8 and TRBJ1-3, with TRBD1 identical over 7 bases. V gave up 6 bases and J gave up 2 bases; unmatched junction bases: 4. The CDR3 spans 14 residues. The V gene's germline CDR1 is SGHVS and CDR2 FQNEAQ. The CDR3: CASRPGQPGNTIYF. CDR3 DNA sequence: TGTGCCAGCAGACCGGGACAGCCTGGAAACACCATATATTTT.